This T cell receptor (beta chain) was recovered during a study of cytomegalovirus exposure and HLA in healthy donors. The wider study: Previous work identified roughly 120 million unique TCR beta sequences from around 200 million T cells.

Germline-derived CDR1 and CDR2 are KGHSH and LQKENI. Trimming removed 0 bases from V and 4 bases from J, with 9 bases in between. CDR3 length: 14 residues. Primers: 60 Vbeta forward and 13 Jbeta reverse. TCRdb's copy holds only in-frame clones and misses some; the assay was immunoSEQ multiplex PCR. The table records under 150,000 clones, 65% of them present only once. Study outcomes and limitations: Among the CMV-associated chains, a few were confirmed in vitro as specific for CMV antigens.

Concerning this clone: As yet, its antigen is unknown.

Whereas donors were nominally healthy upon sampling, unrecorded immune exposures were probable. The specimen sequenced was PBMCs. This chain joins TRBV18 and TRBJ1-1, with TRBD1 as a possible D gene (5 bases). The clonotype was recovered from a woman aged 40 to 50 in good health and CMV-seropositive. The CDR3 DNA follows: TGTGCCAGCTCACCACCTAGGGGCGGCACTGAAGCTTTCTTT. This translates into CASSPPRGGTEAFF.